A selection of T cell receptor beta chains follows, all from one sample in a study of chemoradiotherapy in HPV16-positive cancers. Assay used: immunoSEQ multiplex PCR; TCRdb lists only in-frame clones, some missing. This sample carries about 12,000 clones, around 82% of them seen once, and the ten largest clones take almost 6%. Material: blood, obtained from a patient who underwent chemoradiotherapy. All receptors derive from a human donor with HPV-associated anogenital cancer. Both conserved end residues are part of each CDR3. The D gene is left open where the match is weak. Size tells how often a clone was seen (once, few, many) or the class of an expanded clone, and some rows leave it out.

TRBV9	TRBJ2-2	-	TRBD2	CASSVSSGGGNTGELFF	TGTGCCAGCAGCGTTTCTAGCGGGGGGGGCAACACCGGGGAGCTGTTTTTT
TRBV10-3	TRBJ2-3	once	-	CAIRKGDGDTQYF	TGTGCCATCAGAAAAGGGGATGGGGATACGCAGTATTTT
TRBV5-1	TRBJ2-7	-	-	CASSPRTYEQYF	TGCGCCAGCAGCCCACGGACCTACGAGCAGTACTTC
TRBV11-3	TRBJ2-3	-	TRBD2	CASSFSGTSTDTQYF	TGTGCCAGCAGCTTTAGCGGGACTAGCACAGATACGCAGTATTTT
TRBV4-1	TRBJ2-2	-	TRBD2	CASSQETPGLGYTGELFF	TGCGCCAGCAGCCAAGAAACTCCGGGACTAGGGTACACCGGGGAGCTGTTTTTT
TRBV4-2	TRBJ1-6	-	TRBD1	CASSLLDRGLSSYNSPLHF	TGTGCCAGCAGCCTTCTAGACAGGGGCCTAAGCTCCTATAATTCACCCCTCCACTTT
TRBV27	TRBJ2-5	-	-	CASRGSGALETQYF	TGTGCCAGCAGGGGGAGCGGCGCGCTAGAGACCCAGTACTTC
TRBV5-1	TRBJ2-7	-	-	CASRDEAYEQYF	TGCGCCAGCAGGGACGAGGCCTACGAGCAGTACTTC
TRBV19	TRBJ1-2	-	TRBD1	CASSPEGTGASGYTF	TGTGCCAGTAGCCCTGAAGGGACAGGGGCTAGTGGCTACACCTTC
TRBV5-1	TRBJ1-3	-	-	CASSTQEQSTGSGNTIYF	TGCGCCAGCAGCACCCAAGAACAGTCAACAGGATCTGGAAACACCATATATTTT
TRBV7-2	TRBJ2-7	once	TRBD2	CASKLAGGVYEQYF	TGTGCCAGCAAACTAGCGGGGGGGGTCTACGAGCAGTACTTC
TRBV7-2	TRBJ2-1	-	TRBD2	CASSLDSGGFNEQFF	TGTGCCAGCAGCTTGGATAGCGGGGGGTTCAATGAGCAGTTCTTC
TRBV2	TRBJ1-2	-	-	CASSEVRRQFYGYTF	TGTGCCAGCAGTGAAGTTAGGAGACAGTTCTATGGCTACACCTTC
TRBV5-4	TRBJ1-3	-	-	CASSLGRGLPGNTIYF	TGTGCCAGCAGCTTGGGGCGGGGGCTTCCTGGAAACACCATATATTTT
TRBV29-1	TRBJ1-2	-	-	CSDSNWGGGEGYTF	TGCAGCGACTCCAACTGGGGAGGGGGGGAAGGCTACACCTTC
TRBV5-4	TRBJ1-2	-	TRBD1	CASSSPLLLDRGHGYTF	TGTGCCAGCAGCTCCCCTCTCCTCTTGGACAGGGGGCATGGCTACACCTTC
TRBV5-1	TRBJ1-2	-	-	CASSYSGLNNYGYTF	TGCGCCAGCAGCTACTCTGGACTGAATAACTATGGCTACACCTTC
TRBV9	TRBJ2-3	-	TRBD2	CASSGTSGADTQYF	TGTGCCAGCAGCGGGACTAGCGGGGCGGATACGCAGTATTTT
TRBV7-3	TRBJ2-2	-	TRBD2	CASSPGLAAPGELFF	TGTGCCAGCAGCCCGGGACTAGCGGCACCCGGGGAGCTGTTTTTT
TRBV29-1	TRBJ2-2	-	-	CSVERENTGELFF	TGCAGCGTTGAGCGGGAGAACACCGGGGAGCTGTTTTTT
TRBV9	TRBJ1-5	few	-	CASSEGTIGNQPQHF	TGTGCCAGCAGCGAGGGGACGATCGGCAATCAGCCCCAGCATTTT
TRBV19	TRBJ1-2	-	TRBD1	CASRRTGNYGYTF	TGTGCCAGTAGAAGGACAGGGAACTATGGCTACACCTTC
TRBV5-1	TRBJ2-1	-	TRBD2	CASSPSLAGRPSEQFF	TGCGCCAGCAGCCCATCACTAGCGGGGAGACCTAGTGAGCAGTTCTTC
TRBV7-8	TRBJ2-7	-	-	CASSPPRVGSYEQYF	TGTGCCAGCAGCCCCCCAAGGGTTGGCTCCTACGAGCAGTACTTC
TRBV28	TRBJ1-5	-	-	CASRNTGGYYQPQHF	TGTGCCAGCAGGAACACCGGGGGATATTATCAGCCCCAGCATTTT
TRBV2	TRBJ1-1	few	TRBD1	CASRTGTGRAFF	TGTGCCAGCAGGACCGGGACAGGGAGAGCTTTCTTT
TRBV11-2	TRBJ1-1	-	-	CASSLGPEAFF	TGTGCCAGCAGCTTAGGCCCTGAAGCTTTCTTT
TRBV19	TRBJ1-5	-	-	CASSTYHMGTYSNQPQHF	TGTGCCAGTAGTACCTATCATATGGGGACGTATAGCAATCAGCCCCAGCATTTT